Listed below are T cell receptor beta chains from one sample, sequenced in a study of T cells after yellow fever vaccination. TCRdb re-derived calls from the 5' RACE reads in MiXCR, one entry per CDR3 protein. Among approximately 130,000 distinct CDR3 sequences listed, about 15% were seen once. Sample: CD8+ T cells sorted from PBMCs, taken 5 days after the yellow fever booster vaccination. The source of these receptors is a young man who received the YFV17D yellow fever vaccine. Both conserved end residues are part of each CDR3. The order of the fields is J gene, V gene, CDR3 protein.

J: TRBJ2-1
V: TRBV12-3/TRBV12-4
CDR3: CASSTAREQFF

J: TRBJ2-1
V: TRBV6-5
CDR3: CASSLLAGTYNEQFF

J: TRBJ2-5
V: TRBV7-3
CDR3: CASSSGTTPRAETQYF

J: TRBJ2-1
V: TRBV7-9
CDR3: CASSLVGGQGYNEQFF

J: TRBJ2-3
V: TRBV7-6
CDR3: CASSLLSGAWGTDTQYF

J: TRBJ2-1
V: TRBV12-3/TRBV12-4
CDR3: CASSGTSSPGEQFF

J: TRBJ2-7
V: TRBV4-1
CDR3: CASSQLSTGSYEQYF

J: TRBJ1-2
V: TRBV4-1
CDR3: CASSQDTRTLGYTF

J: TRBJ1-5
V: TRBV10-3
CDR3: CAISQGQGQPQHF

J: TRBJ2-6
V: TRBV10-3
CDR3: CAISERGSGANVLTF

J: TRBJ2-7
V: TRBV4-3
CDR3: CASSQDWPPPYEQYF

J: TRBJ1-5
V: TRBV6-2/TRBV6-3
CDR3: CASSYSNAGASSNQPQHF

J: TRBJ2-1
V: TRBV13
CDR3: CASSSRDRAHEQFF

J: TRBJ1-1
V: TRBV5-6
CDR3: CASSSTTNRIRGAFF

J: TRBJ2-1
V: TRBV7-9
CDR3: CASSLVAIRDNEQFF

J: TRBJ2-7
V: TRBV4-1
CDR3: CASSQGLRGLDEQYF

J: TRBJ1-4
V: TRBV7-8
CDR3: CASGPGQGHEKLFF

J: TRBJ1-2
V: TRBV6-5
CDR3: CASNEFKGLAEGHGYTF

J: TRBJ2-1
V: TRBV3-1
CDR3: CASSRGGQGDNEQFF

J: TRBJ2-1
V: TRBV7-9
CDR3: CASSLAGGPNEQFF

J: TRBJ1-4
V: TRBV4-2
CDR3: CASSQGWQTMATNEKLFF

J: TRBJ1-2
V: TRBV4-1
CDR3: CASSQDWPGLGYGYTF